This T cell receptor (beta chain) came from a study of vaccination effects on CD4 cells after COVID-19 (dated 2022 in TCRdb). With respect to the entire study: In the ViraFEST assay, PBMC were stimulated with viral peptide pools, and TCR sequencing was then used to find antigen-specific CD4+ T cell clonotypes based on their expansion. Each participant received two doses of an mRNA SARS-CoV-2 vaccine, either BNT162b2 or mRNA-1273. Pre-vaccine samples were collected from two convalescent patients 16 days and one week before the first dose, corresponding to 142 and 148 days after COVID-19 diagnosis. Each well held 1.5 million to 2.5 million PBMC cultured in IMDM containing 5% human AB serum, about 10 IU/ml IL-2 and gentamicin, along with approximately 10 ug/ml peptides. SARS-CoV-2 spike-specific CD4+ TCR repertoires from before and after mRNA vaccination were compared in COVID-19 convalescent patients and in infection-naive vaccine recipients. Altogether, approximately 10 COVID-19 convalescent patients and a few SARS-CoV-2-naive healthy vaccine recipients made up the full study. The Oncomine TCR Beta short-read assay on an Illumina iSeq 100 was used to sequence cultures from other donors in the study.

The library was made by the immunoSEQ multiplex PCR assay. DNA from the CD4+ T cells that had been cultured and isolated underwent TCR beta CDR3 sequencing. In the paper's pipeline: Non-productive TCR sequences were discarded, and reads were trimmed to the CDR3 region, with only CDR3s of 7 or more amino acids retained. Antigen-specific clonotypes were identified using the MANAFEST web app by comparison of expansion in peptide wells against reference cultures. To be called positive, a clone needed expansion at FDR<0.05 compared with the reference and with all other wells, an odds ratio greater than 5, and a frequency greater than 0.1% in two replicate wells. A clonotype was called cross-reactive if it was significantly expanded both in SARS-CoV-2 spike wells and in at least one common cold coronavirus spike condition. Using the stringdist R package, CDR3 similarity was measured by Levenshtein distance, and unrooted trees were constructed with ape in R 3.6.1. The source is immuneACCESS, and TCRdb retained only in-frame sequences with V and J called. Part of the clones is not carried over; for the studies checked, unresolved V genes explain less than half of this, and the remainder is unexplained. That table is the source of V, J and clone size, and D and trimming were worked out from the DNA. The table for this sample lists tens of thousands of clones; about 76% of them were counted only once. The leading ten clones occupy 12% of the sample.

Trimming takes 6 bases off V and 4 bases off J; junction bases not matched to a gene: 4. Including cysteine and phenylalanine, the CDR3 has 14 amino acids. The CDR3 DNA has 42 bases and is translated from base 1. The germline V gene (reference sequence) provides CDR1 MNHNY and CDR2 SVGAGI. After approximately eleven days of culture, CD4+ T cells were isolated with the EasySep CD4+ T cell isolation kit. PCR-confirmed SARS-CoV-2 infection had occurred in convalescent patients between March and December 2020, before the Alpha, Beta and Delta variants emerged in the United States. Half of the culture medium was replaced with fresh IL-2-containing medium on days 3 and 7. Unless noted otherwise, every peptide stimulation condition was cultured in triplicate wells. PBMC were separated from whole blood using Ficoll-Paque Plus gradient centrifugation and were then either cryopreserved at -140C or used fresh. Genomic DNA was extracted from cultured CD4+ T cells with the QIAamp micro DNA kit.

The paper as a whole reports these results and caveats: In convalescent patients, the post-vaccine spike-reactive repertoire consisted mainly of new vaccine-induced clones, largely distinct from infection-induced clones. The study was limited by a small number of convalescent patients and lacked early post-infection timepoints. Clones induced by infection and clones induced by vaccination both contracted markedly at late timepoints after vaccination, which fits with T cell responses waning over time.

A note on this clone: No cognate antigen has been identified for it. No clone much larger than this one lies a single base away; base qualities are absent.

The chain is made from TRBV6-6 and TRBJ2-3; 10 junctional bases match TRBD2. The source is a human donor who had a prior SARS-CoV-2 infection. The sample consisted of CD4+ T cells from PBMCs cultured without peptide, taken before COVID-19 vaccination. The CDR3 here reads CASRERGGPDTQYF. The nucleotide sequence reads TGTGCCAGCAGAGAGCGGGGGGGCCCAGATACGCAGTATTTT.